The 31 T cell receptor beta chains below come from one sample, sequenced in a study of blood T cell repertoires in COVID-19. This table comes from immunoSEQ multiplex PCR, and its TCRdb copy is limited to in-frame clones, with some not included. The sample lists roughly 140,000 clones; over 70% were seen once. The sample was peripheral blood. The receptors here all came from a woman aged 55-69 years with acute or convalescent COVID-19.

This chain uses TRBV4-1 with TRBJ2-3; 12 bases match TRBD1. V lost 2 bases and J lost 5; bases outside the gene matches: 5. Per the germline V gene, CDR1 is MGHRA and CDR2 is YSYEKL. The CDR3 runs 16 residues. Here the CDR3 DNA reads TGCGCCAGCAGCCAACCGGGACAGGGGGCCCAAGATACGCAGTATTTT. Translating it yields CASSQPGQGAQDTQYF.

This clone was recorded only once. The V and J genes are TRBV5-1 and TRBJ2-3; 9 nucleotides agree with TRBD1. CDR3 length equals 15 residues. From germline, CDR1 is SGHRS and CDR2 YFSETQ. The ends lost 1 base at V and 4 bases at J; junction bases unmatched: 4. DNA of the CDR3: TGCGCCAGCAGCTTGACAGGGGGCGCTTCAGATACGCAGTATTTT. Translation gives CASSLTGGASDTQYF. The full variable domain, rest sourced from reference TRBV5-1 and TRBJ2-3, is KAGVTQTPRYLIKTRGQQVTLSCSPISGHRSVSWYQQTPGQGLQFLFEYFSETQRNKGNFPGRFSGRQFSNSRSEMNVSTLELGDSALYLCASSLTGGASDTQYFGPGTRLTVL.

A note on this clone: The same CDR3 is also encoded by other DNA sequences in this sample. This chain uses TRBV6-5 with TRBJ2-1; D not resolved. CDR1 MNHEY and CDR2 SVGAGI come from the germline V gene. The CDR3 totals 13 residues. V was trimmed by 0 bases and J by 3 bases, leaving 3 bases between them. The CDR3 DNA follows: TGTGCCAGCAGTTACTCGAGCTACAATGAGCAGTTCTTC. It is translated as CASSYSSYNEQFF.

The chain recombines TRBV7-9 with TRBJ2-2; D gene ambiguous. The germline gives CDR1 SEHNR, CDR2 FQNEAQ (reference sequence). This CDR3 is built from 11 residues. Trimming took off 5 bases at V and 5 bases at J, with 3 bases between the two ends. CDR3 sequence: CASSRTGELFF. In DNA form, the CDR3 reads TGTGCCAGCAGCCGGACCGGGGAGCTGTTTTTT.

V gene TRBV7-3 combines with J gene TRBJ2-2; D is possibly TRBD2 (6 bases). The germline CDR1 and CDR2 sequences are SGHTA and FQGTGA. CDR3 length equals 16 residues. V dropped 5 bases and J dropped 0 bases, with 13 bases sitting between them. The CDR3, as DNA: TGTGCCAGCAGCCCTCGGGGCGGGGCGAACACCGGGGAGCTGTTTTTT. Translating gives CASSPRGGANTGELFF.

V gene TRBV6-6 combines with J gene TRBJ2-7, with 7 bases that match TRBD1. Germline values: CDR1 MNHNY, CDR2 SVGAGI (reference sequence). V lost 7 bases, J lost 2 bases, and 8 bases stayed unmatched. This CDR3 spans 14 amino acids. CDR3 sequence (DNA): TGTGCCAGCACCTCCGGGACAGTACCCTACGAGCAGTACTTC. The encoded protein is CASTSGTVPYEQYF.

The chain carries TRBV11-2 and TRBJ2-7; D is unclear. The CDR3 totals 14 residues. Trimming pared 7 bases from V and 5 bases from J, leaving 18 bases between. In germline, CDR1 is SGHAT, CDR2 FQNNGV. DNA for the CDR3: TGTGCCAGCACCTCGACTTGGTATCCCAACGAGCAGTACTTC. Amino acids: CASTSTWYPNEQYF.

The chain employs TRBV2 and TRBJ1-6; TRBD1 matches at 7 bases. CDR1 is SNHLY and CDR2 is FYNNEI in the germline V gene. The CDR3 has 19 residues. With 3 bases clipped from V and 0 bases from J, the junction kept 11 bases outside the gene matches. The DNA of the CDR3 is TGTGCCAGCAGTGACCGGACAGGACGGTCGGACTCCTATAATTCACCCCTCCACTTT. This translates into CASSDRTGRSDSYNSPLHF.

The V and J genes are TRBV5-4 and TRBJ2-5; a possible D gene is TRBD2 (5 bases). Trimming took off 1 base at V and 6 bases at J, with 10 bases between the two ends. This CDR3 is 13 amino acids long. Looked up from germline, CDR1 is SGHNT and CDR2 is YYREEE (reference sequence). CDR3 sequence: CASSLMRGKTQYF. The CDR3 bases are TGTGCCAGCAGCTTGATGCGAGGGAAGACCCAGTACTTC. The whole variable domain, remainder taken from reference TRBV5-4 and TRBJ2-5, is ETGVTQSPTHLIKTRGQQVTLRCSSQSGHNTVSWYQQALGQGPQFIFQYYREEENGRGNFPPRFSGLQFPNYSSELNVNALELDDSALYLCASSLMRGKTQYFGPGTRLLVL.

The genes are TRBV18 and TRBJ2-1, with 9 nucleotides matching TRBD2. CDR1 is KGHSH, CDR2 LQKENI, per germline. The CDR3 is 19 amino acids. V dropped 5 bases and J dropped 5; count of bases not matched to a gene: 19. CDR3 coding DNA: TGTGCCAGCTCATTTTACGGAGCCACCGGGACTAGCCGGAACAATGAGCAGTTCTTC. Amino acid sequence: CASSFYGATGTSRNNEQFF.

This chain joins TRBV18 and TRBJ1-3; D is uncertain. The V and J ends lost 6 bases and 0 bases respectively, with 12 bases between them. CDR3 length: 15 residues. Per the germline V gene, CDR1 is KGHSH and CDR2 is LQKENI. This chain's CDR3 is CASSRYESSGNTIYF. Here the CDR3 DNA reads TGTGCCAGCTCCCGTTACGAGAGCTCTGGAAACACCATATATTTT.

The table lists this clone with a count of one. The J gene is TRBJ2-1, the V gene TRBV14, with TRBD2 as a possible D gene (5 bases). V shed 8 bases and J shed 0 bases, with 23 bases lying between them. This CDR3 comprises 18 residues. Germline lookup yields CDR1 SGHDN and CDR2 FVKESK. CDR3 amino acids: CASAAGPLRFSSYNEQFF. The CDR3 nucleotides read TGTGCCAGCGCGGCGGGCCCCTTACGCTTTAGCTCCTACAATGAGCAGTTCTTC. The full variable domain, completed using reference TRBV14 and TRBJ2-1, is EAGVTQFPSHSVIEKGQTVTLRCDPISGHDNLYWYRRVMGKEIKFLLHFVKESKQDESGMPNNRFLAERTGGTYSTLKVQPAELEDSGVYFCASAAGPLRFSSYNEQFFGPGTRLTVL.

This rearrangement joins TRBV6-5 to TRBJ2-1, with 9 bases lining up with TRBD2. CDR3 length: 15 amino acids. Germline V CDR1 and CDR2: MNHEY, SVGAGI. Germline trimming cut 4 bases from V and 2 bases from J; bases unmatched to any gene: 3. Here the CDR3 DNA reads TGTGCCAGCAGTTTAGCGGGAGAGACCTACAATGAGCAGTTCTTC. This gives the protein CASSLAGETYNEQFF.

This CDR3 reads CASSKEERTGDYEQYF. CDR3 sequence (DNA): TGTGCCAGCAGCAAAGAAGAGAGGACAGGGGACTACGAGCAGTACTTC. The V gene is TRBV21-1, the J gene TRBJ2-7; TRBD1, as called in the table, went unchecked against the DNA. TRBV21-1 is a documented pseudogene. The CDR3 sequence is 16 residues long.

The chain links TRBV27 to TRBJ1-6, with D tentatively TRBD1 (5 bases). The CDR3 has 15 residues. The V end was cut by 6 bases, the J end by 3 bases, with 12 bases between. The germline V gene has CDR1 MNHEY and CDR2 SMNVEV (reference sequence). The CDR3 spells CASSPTVIYNSPLHF. The CDR3, as DNA: TGTGCCAGCAGCCCGACAGTTATCTATAATTCACCCCTCCACTTT.

This chain uses TRBV30 with TRBJ1-1; 7 bases map to TRBD1. This CDR3 contains 19 residues. J lost 3 bases, V lost 0 bases, and 19 bases had no gene match. Germline CDR1 is GTSNPN and CDR2 is SVGIG (reference sequence). The CDR3 DNA follows: TGTGCCTGGAGTGTAATCACCGACCTTACAGGGGCTGCGGACACTGAAGCTTTCTTT. Protein: CAWSVITDLTGAADTEAFF.

CDR3 bases: TGTGCCAGCAGCGCCGACAGGGGTAGGGACACCGGGGAGCTGTTTTTT. Translation gives CASSADRGRDTGELFF. The chain uses TRBV5-8 and TRBJ2-2; 8 nucleotides line up with TRBD1. The CDR3 totals 16 residues. V was clipped by 4 bases and J by 3 bases; unmatched bases: 8. The V gene's germline CDR1 is SGHTS and CDR2 YDEGEE.

The V and J genes are TRBV4-1 and TRBJ1-5; D might be TRBD1 (5 bases). CDR1 is MGHRA and CDR2 is YSYEKL in the germline V gene. Trimming cost V 0 bases and J 6 bases, with 15 bases left between them. CDR3 length equals 16 residues. CDR3 region: CASSQEWAAGGQPQHF. The CDR3 DNA is TGCGCCAGCAGCCAAGAATGGGCTGCGGGGGGTCAGCCCCAGCATTTT.

This clone occurred a few times. The chain carries TRBV10-3 and TRBJ2-7; 10 nucleotides match TRBD1. The CDR3 sequence is 15 residues long. J lost 6 bases, V lost 4 bases, and 9 bases had no gene match. Germline CDR1 reads ENHRY; CDR2 reads SYGVKD. The CDR3 bases are TGTGCCATCAGTGGAGTGGGACAGGGGTTCCCCGAGCAGTACTTC. It translates to CAISGVGQGFPEQYF.

Of note for this clone: Other DNA sequences of this sample code for an identical CDR3. V usage is TRBV24-1 and J usage is TRBJ1-5; D unclear. V lost 3 bases, J lost 5 bases, and 10 bases lay in between. This CDR3 has 14 residues. CDR1 and CDR2 from the germline V gene are KGHDR and SFDVKD. The CDR3 loop is CATSDLSGDQPQHF. CDR3 nucleotide sequence: TGTGCCACCAGTGATCTAAGTGGTGATCAGCCCCAGCATTTT.

Notes on this clone: Within the sample, other DNA sequences also encode this same CDR3. The chain is built from TRBV5-1 and TRBJ1-2; 8 positions match TRBD1. This CDR3 contains 14 residues. J gave up 2 bases and V 4 bases, and 4 bases lay outside the gene matches. Germline values: CDR1 SGHRS, CDR2 YFSETQ. The CDR3 nucleotides are TGCGCCAGCAGCCTGACAGGGGCCAACTATGGCTACACCTTC. Its protein product is CASSLTGANYGYTF.

The chain links TRBV19 to TRBJ1-1, with D maybe TRBD1 (5 bases). Germline values: CDR1 LNHDA, CDR2 SQIVND (reference sequence). CDR3 length equals 13 residues. The V and J ends lost 7 bases and 1 base respectively, with 10 bases between them. This CDR3 reads CASTAGKNTEAFF. In DNA form, the CDR3 reads TGTGCCAGTACGGCAGGGAAGAACACTGAAGCTTTCTTT.

This clone occurred once. The rearrangement links TRBV25-1 to TRBJ2-7; TRBD2 aligns across 7 bases. CDR1 and CDR2 (germline): MGHDK, SYGVNS. The trim removed 2 bases at V and 4 bases at J, leaving 11 bases unmatched. The CDR3 has 16 residues. The DNA for the CDR3 is TGTGCCAGCAGTGAAGCCCCCGCGAGGGGAGGGTACGAGCAGTACTTC. It translates to CASSEAPARGGYEQYF.

The rearrangement uses TRBV18 and TRBJ2-5; D may be TRBD2 (6 bases). Trimming stripped 6 bases from V and 5 bases from J, with 13 bases between. The CDR3 is 13 amino acids. The V gene's germline CDR1 is KGHSH and CDR2 LQKENI. CDR3 in DNA: TGTGCCAGCTCCACCGTTGCGGGGGAGACCCAGTACTTC. This encodes CASSTVAGETQYF.

The chain is built from TRBV4-1 and TRBJ2-3; 9 nucleotides align to TRBD2. J lost 3 bases, V lost 4 bases, and 5 bases had no gene match. Germline CDR1 is MGHRA and CDR2 is YSYEKL. The CDR3 is made up of 15 amino acids. The CDR3 coding sequence is TGCGCCAGCAGCCCTTTAGCGGGAGTAACAGATACGCAGTATTTT. This translates into CASSPLAGVTDTQYF.

The CDR3 DNA follows: TGTGCCAGCAGCTTCGGGGACAGCATTTACGAGCAGTACTTC. It specifies CASSFGDSIYEQYF. The J gene is TRBJ2-7, the V gene TRBV11-2; 7 bases align to TRBD1. Germline V gene lookup returns CDR1 SGHAT and CDR2 FQNNGV. V trimming: 3 bases; J trimming: 4 bases; junction bases outside the gene matches: 6. CDR3 length equals 14 residues. The full variable domain, completed using reference TRBV11-2 and TRBJ2-7, is EAGVAQSPRYKIIEKRQSVAFWCNPISGHATLYWYQQILGQGPKLLIQFQNNGVVDDSQLPKDRFSAERLKGVDSTLKIQPAKLEDSAVYLCASSFGDSIYEQYFGPGTRLTVT.

V gene TRBV5-1 combines with J gene TRBJ1-6, with 7 bases matching TRBD1. The CDR3 sequence is 18 residues long. The V gene end was trimmed by 2 bases and the J gene end by 0 bases; junction bases not matched to a gene: 8. Per the germline V gene, CDR1 is SGHRS and CDR2 is YFSETQ. CDR3 DNA sequence: TGCGCCAGCAGCTTTTGGGGGACAGACAGCTCCTATAATTCACCCCTCCACTTT. This sequence encodes CASSFWGTDSSYNSPLHF. The whole variable domain, filled in from reference TRBV5-1 and TRBJ1-6, reads KAGVTQTPRYLIKTRGQQVTLSCSPISGHRSVSWYQQTPGQGLQFLFEYFSETQRNKGNFPGRFSGRQFSNSRSEMNVSTLELGDSALYLCASSFWGTDSSYNSPLHFGNGTRLTVT.

The CDR3 bases are TGTGCCAGCAGCCCCTTTTATGGTAGCGGGTACAATGAGCAGTTCTTC. Protein product: CASSPFYGSGYNEQFF. The V gene is TRBV3-1 (or the pseudogene TRBV3-2), the J gene TRBJ2-1; 7 nucleotides line up with TRBD2. The CDR3 contains 16 residues. Unmatched junction bases numbered 10, after V lost 4 bases and J lost 4 bases. Germline values: CDR1 LGHDT, CDR2 YNNKEL (reference sequence).

CDR3 amino acids: CASRTSGTANTGELFF. The CDR3 nucleotides are TGCGCCAGCCGAACCTCCGGGACAGCGAACACCGGGGAGCTGTTTTTT. The chain uses TRBV5-1 and TRBJ2-2; the match to TRBD1 covers 7 bases. Germline-derived CDR1 and CDR2 are SGHRS and YFSETQ. The CDR3 consists of 16 residues. V lost 7 bases, J lost 0 bases, and 9 bases stayed unmatched.

On this clone: A read error may produce the germline difference seen at one junction end. CDR3: CASSNSGQGSYTF. In nucleotides, the CDR3 is TGTGCCAGCAGTAACTCGGGACAGGGAAGCTACACCTTC. The chain joins TRBV6-5 to TRBJ1-2, with 9 bases that match TRBD1. The CDR3 is made up of 13 amino acids. CDR1 is MNHEY, CDR2 SVGAGI, per germline.

This rearrangement joins TRBV5-1 to TRBJ2-4; possible D gene TRBD1, 5 bases. Per the germline V gene, CDR1 is SGHRS and CDR2 is YFSETQ. V shed 0 bases and J shed 0 bases, with 13 bases lying between them. There are 17 residues in the CDR3. The CDR3: CASSLVAGILAKNIQYF. Here the CDR3 DNA reads TGCGCCAGCAGCTTGGTTGCAGGGATCCTAGCCAAAAACATTCAGTACTTC.